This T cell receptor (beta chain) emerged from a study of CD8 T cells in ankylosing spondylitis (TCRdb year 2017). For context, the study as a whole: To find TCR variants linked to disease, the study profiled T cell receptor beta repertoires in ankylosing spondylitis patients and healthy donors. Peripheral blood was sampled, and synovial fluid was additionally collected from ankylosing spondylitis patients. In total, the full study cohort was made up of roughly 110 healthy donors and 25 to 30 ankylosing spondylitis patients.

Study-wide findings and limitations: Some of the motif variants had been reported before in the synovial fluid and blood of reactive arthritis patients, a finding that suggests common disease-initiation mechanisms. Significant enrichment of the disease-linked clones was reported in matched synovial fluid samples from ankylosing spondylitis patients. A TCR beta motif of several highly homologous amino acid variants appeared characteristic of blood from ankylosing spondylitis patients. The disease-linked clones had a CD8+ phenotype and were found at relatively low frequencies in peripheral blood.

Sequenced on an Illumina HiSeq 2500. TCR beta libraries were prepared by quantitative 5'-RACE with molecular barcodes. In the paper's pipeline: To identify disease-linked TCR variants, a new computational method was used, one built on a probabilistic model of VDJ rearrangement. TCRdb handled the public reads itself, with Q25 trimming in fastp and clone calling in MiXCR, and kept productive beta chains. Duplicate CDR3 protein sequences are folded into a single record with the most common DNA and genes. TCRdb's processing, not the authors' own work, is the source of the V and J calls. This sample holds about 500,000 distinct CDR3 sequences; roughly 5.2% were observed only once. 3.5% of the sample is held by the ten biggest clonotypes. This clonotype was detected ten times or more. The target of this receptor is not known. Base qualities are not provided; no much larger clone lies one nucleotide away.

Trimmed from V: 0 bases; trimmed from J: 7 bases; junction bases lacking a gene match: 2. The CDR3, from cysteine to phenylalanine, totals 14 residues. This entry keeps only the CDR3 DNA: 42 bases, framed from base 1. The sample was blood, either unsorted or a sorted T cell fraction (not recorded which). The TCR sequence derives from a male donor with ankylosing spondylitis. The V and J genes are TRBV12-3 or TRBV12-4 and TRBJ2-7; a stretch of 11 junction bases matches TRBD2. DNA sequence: TGTGCCAGCAGTTTAGCCGGGACTAGCGGAGAGCAGTACTTC. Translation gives CASSLAGTSGEQYF.